A selection of T cell receptor beta chains follows, all from one sample in a study of blood T cell repertoires in COVID-19. TCRdb keeps only in-frame clones here, not all; method: immunoSEQ multiplex PCR. This table holds a few hundred thousand clones, approximately 86% found once. Sequenced: peripheral blood. These receptors came from a woman in her sixties with COVID-19, enrolled during active disease. Both conserved end residues are part of each CDR3.

16 TRBJ2-7 TRBV4-1 CASSQEYLDPSYEQYF
17 TRBJ2-1 TRBV10-3 CAISRTSGGASRNEQFF
14 TRBJ1-2 TRBV6-1 CASSEAGSHYGYTF
17 TRBJ2-5 TRBV7-6 CASSWGARGGDGETQYF
17 TRBJ2-1 TRBV4-3 CASSQVWGGLAPREQFF
13 TRBJ1-1 TRBV10-3 CAISGASWSEAFF
15 TRBJ2-6 TRBV18 CASSVTGSGANVLTF
16 TRBJ1-1 TRBV7-9 CASSLTVDRGVTEAFF
15 TRBJ1-2 TRBV7-3 CASSRGNRGQDGYTF
15 TRBJ2-7 TRBV6-5 CASSYLYGSGDEQYF
15 TRBJ1-3 TRBV18 CASSPPQLSGNTIYF
19 TRBJ2-3 TRBV28 CASSSPTSGALGGTDTQYF
21 TRBJ2-4 TRBV14 CASSQTVGTPKGIGTKNIQYF
11 TRBJ2-5 TRBV6-2/TRBV6-3 CASSSGVSQYF
14 TRBJ1-5 TRBV23-1 CASITRTADQPQHF
14 TRBJ2-1 TRBV30 CAWSFLAGGVEQFF
13 TRBJ2-7 TRBV19 CASSILGHYEQYF
18 TRBJ2-2 TRBV5-1 CASSSTLVASGGTGELFF
18 TRBJ1-1 TRBV30 CAWSVLLMTTAANTEAFF
16 TRBJ2-6 TRBV3-1/TRBV3-2 CASSQTGRSGANVLTF
15 TRBJ1-5 TRBV3-1/TRBV3-2 CASSQGAGYDQPQHF
15 TRBJ2-3 TRBV9 CASSVDRAGMGTQYF
16 TRBJ1-3 TRBV7-2 CASSLEGTTSGNTIYF
14 TRBJ1-2 TRBV5-4 CASSFLDRDYGYTF
16 TRBJ1-1 TRBV7-9 CASNPLGQGALTEAFF
12 TRBJ1-6 TRBV7-3 CASTIYGSPLHF
15 TRBJ1-6 TRBV6-4 CASSLTGQGGSPLHF
18 TRBJ1-6 TRBV10-2 CASSVGTGARSYNSPLHF
16 TRBJ2-3 TRBV11-2 CASSLSGRRGTDTQYF
13 TRBJ2-7 TRBV3-1/TRBV3-2 CASSQGQGTEQYF
16 TRBJ1-1 TRBV6-5 CASSSSYSNMNTEAFF
15 TRBJ2-3 TRBV6-5 CASSYEAENTDTQYF
14 TRBJ1-1 TRBV5-1 CASSSGTGTTEAFF